The 14 T cell receptor beta chains in this list originate from one sample, sequenced in a study of blood T cell repertoires in COVID-19. The method was immunoSEQ multiplex PCR; TCRdb's version includes in-frame clones alone and lacks a portion of them. The profile shows about 140,000 clones, nearly 80% of them singletons. The source material was PBMCs or T cells enriched from blood (not recorded which). The source is a woman between 50 and 59 years old who had recovered from COVID-19.

A few counts support this clone. The chain uses TRBV7-9 and TRBJ2-1; the D gene is possibly TRBD1 (6 bases). Trimming took off 0 bases at V and 8 bases at J, with 23 bases between the two ends. CDR3 length: 18 amino acids. CDR1 is SEHNR, CDR2 FQNEAQ, per germline (reference sequence). For the CDR3, the DNA is TGTGCCAGCAGCTTAGCAAGGCTGTCAGGGGAAGTCATCGATGAGCAGTTCTTC. Encoded protein: CASSLARLSGEVIDEQFF. Together with reference TRBV7-9 and TRBJ2-1, the CDR3 gives the full variable domain: DTGVSQNPRHKITKRGQNVTFRCDPISEHNRLYWYRQTLGQGPEFLTYFQNEAQLEKSRLLSDRFSAERPKGSFSTLEIQRTEQGDSAMYLCASSLARLSGEVIDEQFFGPGTRLTVL.

This clone has just one count. The chain combines TRBV27 with TRBJ1-1; no firm D call. Germline CDR1 is MNHEY and CDR2 is SMNVEV (reference sequence). V lost 5 bases and J 1 base, leaving 5 bases between the germline ends. The CDR3 has 12 amino acids. The CDR3 loop is CASSRGNTEAFF. The CDR3 nucleotides read TGTGCCAGCAGTCGCGGGAACACTGAAGCTTTCTTT.

This clone was detected only once. This chain connects TRBV11-3 to TRBJ1-1; a possible D gene is TRBD1 (5 bases). Germline V gene sequence: CDR1 SGHNT, CDR2 YENEEA. The CDR3 extends over 13 amino acids. The V and J ends lost 3 bases and 3 bases respectively, with 8 bases between them. Here the CDR3 reads CASSLRQHTEAFF. CDR3 in DNA: TGTGCCAGCAGCTTGAGACAGCACACTGAAGCTTTCTTT.

The chain joins TRBV10-3 to TRBJ2-3, with 8 bases lining up with TRBD2. Trimming took 4 bases from V and 1 from J; bases not matched to a gene: 10. The CDR3 extends over 17 amino acids. CDR1 is ENHRY, CDR2 SYGVKD, per germline. CDR3 bases: TGTGCCATCAGTGGGCGGGCGGGAGGTCTGGGCACAGATACGCAGTATTTT. Translated, it gives CAISGRAGGLGTDTQYF.

The V call is TRBV28, the J call TRBJ2-1, with 8 bases matching TRBD2. The CDR3 contains 15 residues. J was trimmed by 9 bases and V by 4 bases; bases with no gene match: 11. Germline V gives CDR1 MDHEN, CDR2 SYDVKM. The CDR3 coding sequence is TGTGCCAGCAGTTCGTGGACTAGCCCGGGGAGTGAGCAGTTCTTC. Its translation is CASSSWTSPGSEQFF. Filled out from reference TRBV28 and TRBJ2-1, the complete variable domain reads DVKVTQSSRYLVKRTGEKVFLECVQDMDHENMFWYRQDPGLGLRLIYFSYDVKMKEKGDIPEGYSVSREKKERFSLILESASTNQTSMYLCASSSWTSPGSEQFFGPGTRLTVL.

This clone was picked up a small number of times. The chain combines TRBV5-6 with TRBJ2-1; D call uncertain. V lost 0 bases and J lost 0, with 13 bases in between. CDR3 length: 17 amino acids. Per germline, CDR1 SGHDT and CDR2 YYEEEE. Written as DNA, the CDR3 is TGTGCCAGCAGCTTGGTCGGTTTTATTAGCTCCTACAATGAGCAGTTCTTC. It specifies CASSLVGFISSYNEQFF.

The genes are TRBV19 and TRBJ2-5, with TRBD2 matching 8 bases. The CDR3 totals 15 residues. J was trimmed by 8 bases and V by 4 bases; bases with no gene match: 12. Germline CDR1 is LNHDA and CDR2 is SQIVND (reference sequence). The CDR3 loop reads CASSRAGGTKSTQYF. In DNA, the CDR3 is TGTGCCAGTAGTAGGGCGGGAGGAACCAAGAGTACCCAGTACTTC.

This chain joins TRBV2 and TRBJ1-2; no definite D call. The CDR3 loop spans 11 amino acids. In germline, CDR1 is SNHLY, CDR2 FYNNEI. Trimming took 10 bases from V and 6 from J, leaving 12 bases between them. CDR3 bases: TGTGCCACCAGGATCAGGAATGGCTACACCTTC. The encoded protein is CATRIRNGYTF. The full variable domain, rest sourced from reference TRBV2 and TRBJ1-2, is EPEVTQTPSHQVTQMGQEVILRCVPISNHLYFYWYRQILGQKVEFLVSFYNNEISEKSEIFDDQFSVERPDGSNFTLKIRSTKLEDSAMYFCATRIRNGYTFGSGTRLTVV.

The CDR3: CASSSNRVGQPQHF. DNA of the CDR3: TGTGCCAGCAGCTCGAACAGGGTTGGTCAGCCCCAGCATTTT. The chain is built from TRBV7-9 and TRBJ1-5; the D gene is possibly TRBD1 (6 bases). The CDR3 extends over 14 amino acids. Per germline, CDR1 SEHNR and CDR2 FQNEAQ (reference sequence). Deletions cut 4 bases from V and 6 bases from J, with 13 bases between.

This clone has only one observation. V usage is TRBV24-1 and J usage is TRBJ1-5; D is undetermined. The germline CDR1 and CDR2 sequences are KGHDR and SFDVKD. Trimming took off 6 bases at V and 2 bases at J, with 13 bases between the two ends. CDR3 length: 15 residues. DNA of the CDR3: TGTGCCACCAGTTGTCCCCCGCGGTGCAATCAGCCCCAGCATTTT. Protein: CATSCPPRCNQPQHF.

The table lists this clone with a few counts. The CDR3 loop is CASSSGQGNQPQHF. The CDR3 nucleotides are TGCGCCAGCAGCTCGGGACAGGGCAATCAGCCCCAGCATTTT. The rearrangement links TRBV5-1 to TRBJ1-5, with 8 bases identical to TRBD1. Germline V gene data show CDR1 as SGHRS and CDR2 as YFSETQ. V lost 3 bases to trimming and J lost 2 bases; unmatched junction nucleotides: 1. This CDR3 is 14 amino acids long.

This clone was observed a single time. V is TRBV19 and J is TRBJ1-1; 9 bases agree with TRBD1. The V gene's germline CDR1 is LNHDA and CDR2 SQIVND (reference sequence). With 5 bases clipped from V and 3 bases from J, the junction kept 7 bases outside the gene matches. The CDR3 has 15 residues. CDR3: CASSPQGQGDTEAFF. CDR3 bases: TGTGCCAGTAGTCCGCAGGGACAGGGTGACACTGAAGCTTTCTTT.

In this sample, this clone turned up a few times. The V call is TRBV9, the J call TRBJ2-4, with D perhaps matching TRBD2 (6 bases). The CDR3 consists of 16 residues. The V and J ends lost 3 bases and 2 bases respectively, with 15 bases between them. The germline V gene encodes CDR1 SGDLS and CDR2 YYNGEE. The CDR3 loop reads CASSGYTGGPKNIQYF. The CDR3 nucleotides are TGTGCCAGCAGCGGTTACACCGGGGGACCCAAAAACATTCAGTACTTC.

This clone came up a few times. This chain links TRBV3-1 (or the pseudogene TRBV3-2) with TRBJ2-7; weak D call: TRBD1 (5 bases). The V end lost 1 base, the J end lost 3 bases, and 16 bases lay between the germline ends. The germline CDR1 and CDR2 sequences are LGHDT and YNNKEL (reference sequence). CDR3 size: 16 residues. CDR3 sequence (DNA): TGTGCCAGCAGCCAAGCCAGGGTAGGGTCCGACTACGAGCAGTACTTC. Amino acids: CASSQARVGSDYEQYF.